This T cell receptor beta chain was sequenced during a study of cytomegalovirus exposure and HLA in healthy donors. Overall study findings and caveats: A later analysis, which compared TCR beta chains of equal frequency, found the HLA-associated ones more clonally expanded. CMV serostatus was the sole immune exposure information available. Data from an earlier analysis indicated that most TCR beta V segments were productive either about 90% or about 30% of the time. Common viral pathogens were later found to be apparently linked to several of the most significant clusters.

V lost 5 bases and J lost 4; bases outside the gene matches: 7. Germline CDR1 and CDR2: MNHEY and SVGAGI. The CDR3 length is 15 residues. On this clone itself: Its matching antigen is unknown.

The study ran its PCR with 60 Vbeta and 13 Jbeta primers. Some clones are missing from TCRdb's copy, which holds only in-frame ones; the method was immunoSEQ multiplex PCR. This repertoire shows 100,000 to 150,000 clones, less than 85% found once; its top ten account for roughly 3.5%. The genes are TRBV6-5 and TRBJ2-2; 7 bases are shared with TRBD2. The receptor comes from a male donor in good health and CMV-seronegative. The sequenced sample was PBMCs. CDR3 loop: CASSPGTGGTGELFF. The CDR3 DNA follows: TGTGCCAGCAGTCCGGGAACGGGAGGCACCGGGGAGCTGTTTTTT.